This TCR beta chain was identified in a study of blood T cell repertoires in COVID-19. Whole-study context: Spain, Italy and the United States supplied samples that represented acute and convalescent COVID-19.

CDR1 is SGDLS, CDR2 YYNGEE, per germline. J lost 2 bases, V lost 0 bases, and 4 bases had no gene match. This CDR3 spans 16 amino acids. Original data processing: The authors estimated nucleated cell counts from reference gene primer amplification. TCRdb keeps only in-frame clones here, not all; method: immunoSEQ multiplex PCR. That table gives V, J and clone size, and the DNA gave D and trimming. The table shows roughly 200,000 clones, with roughly 86% occurring only once. This receptor was obtained from a woman in her 70s with active or convalescent COVID-19. This sequence joins TRBV9 and TRBJ2-3; TRBD2 matches 9 bases. The sequenced material came from peripheral blood. CDR3 sequence reads: CASSVASGTSTDTQYF. CDR3 sequence (DNA): TGTGCCAGCAGCGTAGCTAGCGGGACCTCCACAGATACGCAGTATTTT.